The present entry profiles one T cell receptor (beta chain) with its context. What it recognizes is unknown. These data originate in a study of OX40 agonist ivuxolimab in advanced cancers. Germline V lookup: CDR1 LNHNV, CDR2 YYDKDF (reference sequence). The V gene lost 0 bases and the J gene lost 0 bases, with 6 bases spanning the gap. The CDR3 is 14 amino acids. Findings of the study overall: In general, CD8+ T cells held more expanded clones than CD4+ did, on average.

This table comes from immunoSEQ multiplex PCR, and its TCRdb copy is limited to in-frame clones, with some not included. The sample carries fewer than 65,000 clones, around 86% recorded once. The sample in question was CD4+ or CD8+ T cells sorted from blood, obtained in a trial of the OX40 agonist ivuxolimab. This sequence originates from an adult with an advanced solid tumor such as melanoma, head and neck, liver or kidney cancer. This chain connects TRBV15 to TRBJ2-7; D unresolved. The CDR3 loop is CATSREVGSYEQYF. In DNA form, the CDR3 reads TGTGCCACCAGCAGAGAGGTCGGCTCCTACGAGCAGTACTTC.